The 19 T cell receptor beta chains below come from one sample, sequenced in a study of spatial heterogeneity in lung cancer. Study results and limitations: For expanded intratumoral alpha and beta TCRs, counts tracked tumor mutation counts.

No antigen is known for these receptors. Time point given: sample taken at primary tumor resection. A single record per CDR3 protein comes from TCRdb applying MiXCR to the 5' RACE reads. The repertoire consists of about 11,000 distinct CDR3 sequences, with roughly 8% occurring once and the leading ten covering 22%. Specimen: lung tumor tissue, collected at surgery. These receptors came from a female donor with early-stage non-small cell lung cancer.

Comment on this clonotype: Given a much more abundant clone one base away, this may be a read error. With the library built for alpha chains, this beta chain is off target and its frequency is not meaningful. The chain joins TRBV18 to TRBJ2-1, with 9 nucleotides matching TRBD1. Trimming removed 4 bases from V and 5 bases from J; junction bases left unmatched: 6. The CDR3 extends over 15 amino acids. Germline CDR1 KGHSH, CDR2 LQKENI. The CDR3 DNA reads TGTGCCAGCTCACTGCTCGGGACAGGGCACAATGAGCAGTTCTTC. It translates to CASSLLGTGHNEQFF. Variable domain in full (rest from reference TRBV18 and TRBJ2-1): NAGVMQNPRHLVRRRGQEARLRCSPMKGHSHVYWYRQLPEEGLKFMVYLQKENIIDESGMPKERFSAEFPKEGPSILRIQQVVRGDSAAYFCASSLLGTGHNEQFFGPGTRLTVL.

Many counts were recorded for this clonotype. This beta chain slipped into a library made for alpha chains as a stray read, so its size is not meaningful. The chain joins TRBV5-1 to TRBJ2-3; D might be TRBD2 (6 bases). Trimming removed 0 bases at V and 4 bases at J, with 9 bases between. The CDR3 is made up of 14 amino acids. Germline V CDR1 and CDR2: SGHRS, YFSETQ. CDR3 region: CASSLDGSADTQYF. The CDR3 nucleotides are TGCGCCAGCAGCTTGGACGGGAGCGCAGATACGCAGTATTTT. The entire variable domain, with the rest obtained from reference TRBV5-1 and TRBJ2-3, is as follows: KAGVTQTPRYLIKTRGQQVTLSCSPISGHRSVSWYQQTPGQGLQFLFEYFSETQRNKGNFPGRFSGRQFSNSRSEMNVSTLELGDSALYLCASSLDGSADTQYFGPGTRLTVL.

This clonotype was seen many times. Being off target in a library aimed at alpha chains, this beta chain has a size of little meaning. The J gene is TRBJ2-5, the V gene TRBV9; D possibly corresponds to TRBD2 (6 bases). The germline gives CDR1 SGDLS, CDR2 YYNGEE. V was cut by 2 bases and J by 4 bases, with 12 bases left in between. The CDR3 spans 14 residues. CDR3 in amino acids: CASSVGGMGETQYF. The CDR3 coding sequence is TGTGCCAGCAGCGTGGGCGGGATGGGAGAGACCCAGTACTTC.

In its sample, this clonotype ranks as medium-sized. This beta chain was picked up by a library intended for alpha chains and is off target, so its count carries little meaning. The chain is built from TRBV7-2 and TRBJ2-3; D unresolved. Germline CDR1 reads SGHTA; CDR2 reads FQGNSA. This CDR3 is 14 amino acids long. V was clipped by 1 base and J by 6 bases, with 11 bases between them. The CDR3 here is CASSLDPSSDTQYF. The CDR3 coding sequence is TGTGCCAGCAGCTTAGATCCTAGTTCCGATACGCAGTATTTT.

This clonotype was seen many times. The library was designed around alpha chains, so this beta chain is a stray read whose abundance carries little weight. The rearrangement joins TRBV6-6 to TRBJ1-1, with D perhaps TRBD1 (6 bases). This CDR3 contains 14 residues. Trimming took off 10 bases at V and 5 bases at J, with 20 bases between the two ends. Germline CDR1 is MNHNY and CDR2 is SVGAGI (reference sequence). For the CDR3, the DNA is TGTGCCACCCAACTAGAGGGGGTTGGAACTGAAGCTTTCTTT. Its translation is CATQLEGVGTEAFF.

In its sample, this clonotype was seen many times. This beta chain is an unintended read in a library built for alpha chains; its size means little. J is TRBJ1-4 and V is TRBV10-3; no reliable D call. Trimming shortened V by 0 bases and J by 8 bases, and 4 bases separated the two germline ends. This CDR3 contains 12 residues. In germline, CDR1 is ENHRY, CDR2 SYGVKD. The CDR3 DNA is TGTGCCATCAGTGAGTCGAAAGAAAAACTGTTTTTT. It translates to CAISESKEKLFF.

Judged by abundance, this clonotype is medium-sized. This beta chain is an unintended read in a library built for alpha chains; its size means little. The V gene is TRBV6-2 or TRBV6-3, the J gene TRBJ2-5, with unresolved D. Trimming left V 4 bases short and J 0 bases short, with 9 bases between. The CDR3 loop spans 14 amino acids. CDR1 MNHEY and CDR2 SVGEGT come from the germline V gene. CDR3 region: CASSWQANQETQYF. As DNA, the CDR3 is TGTGCCAGCAGTTGGCAGGCGAACCAAGAGACCCAGTACTTC.

This clonotype counts as medium-sized. This beta chain is off target for a library built for alpha chains, so its abundance means little. The chain is built from TRBV5-1 and TRBJ2-1; perhaps D is TRBD1 or TRBD2 (6 bases each). CDR1 is SGHRS, CDR2 YFSETQ, per germline. Trimming took off 5 bases at V and 8 bases at J, with 20 bases between the two ends. The CDR3 is 15 residues long. The CDR3 loop is CASSGGRGTGDEQFF. CDR3 bases: TGCGCCAGCAGTGGGGGCCGGGGGACCGGCGATGAGCAGTTCTTC.

This clonotype is classed as medium-sized. Little can be read into the size of this beta chain, an off-target read in a library designed for alpha chains. This chain joins TRBV7-2 and TRBJ1-1; D possibly corresponds to TRBD1 (6 bases). This CDR3 has 16 amino acids. Germline CDR1 is SGHTA and CDR2 is FQGNSA. With 4 bases removed from V and 0 bases from J, the gap between germline ends came to 15 bases. The CDR3 bases are TGTGCCAGCAGCTCCCACAGGGTGGGCATGAACACTGAAGCTTTCTTT. It codes for CASSSHRVGMNTEAFF.

The table lists this clonotype with many counts. For a library built for alpha chains, this beta chain is a stray read; little rests on its size. The chain carries TRBV7-3 and TRBJ2-5; 8 positions agree with TRBD1. The CDR3 covers 15 residues. CDR1 and CDR2 from the germline V gene are SGHTA and FQGTGA. The junction had 7 bases not matched to a gene; V was cut back by 3 bases and J by 4 bases. In DNA form, the CDR3 reads TGTGCCAGCAGCTTTACGACAGGGGCGGGAGAGACCCAGTACTTC. This encodes CASSFTTGAGETQYF.

This clonotype has ten or more counts. This beta chain is a stray sequence in a library constructed for alpha chains; its clone size is not meaningful. The chain carries TRBV11-2 and TRBJ1-2; D ambiguous. CDR1 and CDR2 from the germline V gene are SGHAT and FQNNGV. The CDR3 is 16 amino acids. V dropped 4 bases and J dropped 3 bases, with 18 bases sitting between them. CDR3 region: CASSSLHGRHYYGYTF. The CDR3 nucleotides are TGTGCCAGCAGCTCCCTACATGGACGGCATTACTATGGCTACACCTTC.

This clonotype was seen only a few times. Because the library targeted alpha chains, this beta chain is an off-target read whose size means little. The chain combines TRBV7-2 with TRBJ2-5; 8 nucleotides agree with TRBD1. The CDR3 sequence is 16 residues long. J was trimmed by 1 base and V by 2 bases; bases with no gene match: 6. CDR1 is SGHTA and CDR2 is FQGNSA in the germline V gene. As DNA, the CDR3 is TGTGCCAGCAGCTTAAACAGGGGGGCCACCCAAGAGACCCAGTACTTC. This encodes CASSLNRGATQETQYF.

This clonotype rates as large (0.1 to 1%). The library was built for alpha chains, so this beta chain is an off-target read and its size means little. The chain has TRBV7-2 and TRBJ2-5; TRBD2 matches at 7 bases. Germline trimming cut 2 bases from V and 2 bases from J; bases unmatched to any gene: 5. CDR3 length equals 15 residues. The germline V gene encodes CDR1 SGHTA and CDR2 FQGNSA. The CDR3 here is CASSLKRGYQETQYF. The CDR3 DNA reads TGTGCCAGCAGCTTAAAGCGGGGCTATCAAGAGACCCAGTACTTC.

This clonotype was seen many times. This beta chain turned up in a library designed for alpha chains; as an off-target read, its abundance says little. The chain uses TRBV7-3 and TRBJ1-6; possible D gene TRBD1, 5 bases. V gave up 3 bases and J gave up 8 bases, with 8 bases separating them. Germline-derived CDR1 and CDR2 are SGHTA and FQGTGA. The CDR3 length is 13 residues. CDR3 nucleotides: TGTGCCAGCAGCTTGGTAGGGGATTCACCCCTCCACTTT. Translating it yields CASSLVGDSPLHF.

This clonotype was seen repeatedly, ten times or more. Because this beta chain is a stray read in a library intended to capture alpha chains, its abundance should not be given much weight. The V and J genes are TRBV19 and TRBJ1-4; D is unresolved. Germline loops: CDR1 LNHDA, CDR2 SQIVND (reference sequence). The CDR3 contains 13 residues. Trimming cost V 9 bases and J 0 bases, with 8 bases left between them. CDR3 coding DNA: TGTGCCAGCTCCCTTGCAACTAATGAAAAACTGTTTTTT. This sequence encodes CASSLATNEKLFF. Filled out from reference TRBV19 and TRBJ1-4, the complete variable domain reads DGGITQSPKYLFRKEGQNVTLSCEQNLNHDAMYWYRQDPGQGLRLIYYSQIVNDFQKGDIAEGYSVSREKKESFPLTVTSAQKNPTAFYLCASSLATNEKLFFGSGTQLSVL.

This clonotype has at least ten counts. This beta chain slipped into a library made for alpha chains as a stray read, so its size is not meaningful. The rearrangement links TRBV6-5 to TRBJ1-1; D remains ambiguous. This CDR3 has 12 amino acids. V was pared by 5 bases and J by 3 bases, with 7 bases between. Germline V CDR1 and CDR2: MNHEY, SVGAGI. The CDR3 DNA follows: TGTGCCAGCAGTCCTGGTTACACTGAAGCTTTCTTT. This sequence encodes CASSPGYTEAFF.

With respect to this clonotype: The size of this beta chain means little, since it is a stray read in a library made for alpha chains. The rearrangement uses TRBV3-1 and TRBJ2-3; D remains ambiguous. V dropped 4 bases and J dropped 0 bases, with 11 bases sitting between them. Germline lookup yields CDR1 LGHDT and CDR2 YNNKEL (reference sequence). CDR3 length equals 15 residues. Here the CDR3 reads CASSRQPASTDTQYF. The CDR3 DNA reads as TGTGCCAGCAGCCGCCAGCCAGCTAGCACAGATACGCAGTATTTT.

In its sample, this clonotype was seen many times. This beta chain is an unintended read in a library built for alpha chains; its size means little. This sequence joins TRBV12-3 or TRBV12-4 and TRBJ2-7; 11 bases are a match to TRBD2. Losses at the gene ends were 3 bases for V and 4 bases for J; bases not matched to a gene: 2. The CDR3 contains 14 residues. The CDR3 nucleotides read TGTGCCAGCAGTTTTACTAGCGGGGGTTACGAGCAGTACTTC. It yields the protein CASSFTSGGYEQYF.

This clonotype was seen at least ten times. This beta chain is an off-target read within a library intended for alpha chains, so its frequency means little. The chain combines TRBV20-1 with TRBJ2-1; tentatively, D is TRBD1 or TRBD2 (5 bases each). CDR3 size: 17 residues. Germline V gene sequence: CDR1 DFQATT, CDR2 SNEGSKA (reference sequence). V was shortened by 3 bases and J by 0 bases, with 18 bases between the two germline ends. CDR3 protein: CSASPDLSGSSYNEQFF. DNA for the CDR3: TGCAGTGCTAGTCCCGACCTATCAGGGAGCTCCTACAATGAGCAGTTCTTC.